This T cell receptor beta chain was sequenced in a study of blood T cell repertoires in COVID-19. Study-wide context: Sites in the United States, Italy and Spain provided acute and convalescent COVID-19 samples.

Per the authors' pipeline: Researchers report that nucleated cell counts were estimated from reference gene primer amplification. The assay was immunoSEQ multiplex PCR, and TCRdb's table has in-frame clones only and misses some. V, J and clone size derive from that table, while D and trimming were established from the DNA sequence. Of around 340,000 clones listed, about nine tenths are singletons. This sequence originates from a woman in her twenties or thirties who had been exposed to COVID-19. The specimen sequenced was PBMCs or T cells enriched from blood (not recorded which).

The CDR3 DNA reads TGCGCCAGCAGCCAAGATTCTGGGACTAGCGGTACGTACGAGCAGTACTTC. The encoded protein is CASSQDSGTSGTYEQYF. The V call is TRBV4-1, the J call TRBJ2-7; 11 nucleotides match TRBD2. Unmatched junction bases numbered 8, after V lost 0 bases and J lost 4 bases. Germline values: CDR1 MGHRA, CDR2 YSYEKL. CDR3 size: 17 residues.